Following are 20 T cell receptor beta chains from one sample sequenced in a study of pediatric ulcerative colitis (dated by TCRdb to 2018 to 2020). Libraries were constructed by the immunoSEQ multiplex PCR assay. Here the immuneACCESS table is served through TCRdb, limited to in-frame sequences with V and J called. Missing clones are a known gap in these copies; in checked studies unresolved V genes cover under half, and the rest lacks a known reason. In all, the sample holds 57,000 or so clones, and over 80% of those were seen once. About 1.5% of the sample is taken by the ten largest. Material: blood. These receptors originate from a boy younger than 18 who was a control in a study of pediatric ulcerative colitis.

The V gene is TRBV7-8, the J gene TRBJ2-7; the match to TRBD1 covers 10 bases. The CDR3 length is 14 residues. Per germline, CDR1 SGHVS and CDR2 FQNEAQ. The V and J ends lost 4 bases and 5 bases, in that order; junction bases with no gene match: 5. The CDR3 bases are TGTGCCAGCAGCTCGGGACAGGGGAGGCACGAGCAGTACTTC. Encoded protein: CASSSGQGRHEQYF.

The V and J genes are TRBV20-1 and TRBJ1-2; D unresolved. This CDR3 is built from 11 residues. The germline gives CDR1 DFQATT, CDR2 SNEGSKA (reference sequence). Trimming removed 3 bases at V and 0 bases at J, with 2 bases between. As DNA, the CDR3 is TGCAGTGCTAGCTCTAACTATGGCTACACCTTC. Protein product: CSASSNYGYTF.

This clone was picked up a small number of times. V is TRBV2 and J is TRBJ1-2; 8 nucleotides line up with TRBD1. Germline trimming cut 6 bases from V and 6 bases from J; bases unmatched to any gene: 9. The length of the CDR3 is 14 residues. Germline loops: CDR1 SNHLY, CDR2 FYNNEI. Here the CDR3 DNA reads TGTGCCAGCAGGCCCCAGGGGGCATCTGATGGCTACACCTTC. It translates to CASRPQGASDGYTF.

The V gene is TRBV2, the J gene TRBJ2-5; D may be TRBD1 (5 bases). CDR1 is SNHLY, CDR2 FYNNEI, per germline. V was clipped by 3 bases and J by 2 bases, with 13 bases between them. The CDR3 is 15 residues long. CDR3 loop: CASSDESQGQETQYF. CDR3 bases: TGTGCCAGCAGTGATGAGAGTCAGGGACAAGAGACCCAGTACTTC.

The CDR3 here is CASSYFEGGLKNGYTF. The CDR3 nucleotides read TGTGCCAGCAGTTACTTCGAGGGAGGCCTGAAAAATGGCTACACCTTC. This chain joins TRBV6-5 and TRBJ1-2; D unresolved. The CDR3 spans 16 residues. Deletions cut 1 base from V and 6 bases from J, with 18 bases between. Germline V gives CDR1 MNHEY, CDR2 SVGAGI.

CDR3 sequence reads: CAISESQSTDTQYF. In nucleotides, the CDR3 is TGTGCCATCAGTGAGTCGCAGAGCACAGATACGCAGTATTTT. The chain links TRBV10-3 to TRBJ2-3; D unresolved. Germline V gives CDR1 ENHRY, CDR2 SYGVKD. This CDR3 has 14 residues. V was pared by 0 bases and J by 0 bases, with 4 bases between.

The chain joins TRBV25-1 to TRBJ2-2; D gene uncertain. The CDR3 loop spans 15 amino acids. Germline V lookup: CDR1 MGHDK, CDR2 SYGVNS. The ends were cut back, 3 bases at V and 2 bases at J, with 10 bases in the middle. Written as DNA, the CDR3 is TGTGCCAGCAGTGAGGAAAAAGCTAACACCGGGGAGCTGTTTTTT. Amino acid sequence: CASSEEKANTGELFF. The entire variable domain, with the rest obtained from reference TRBV25-1 and TRBJ2-2, is as follows: EADIYQTPRYLVIGTGKKITLECSQTMGHDKMYWYQQDPGMELHLIHYSYGVNSTEKGDLSSESTVSRIRTEHFPLTLESARPSHTSQYLCASSEEKANTGELFFGEGSRLTVL.

This clone was found once. The chain uses TRBV4-1 and TRBJ2-1; D is perhaps TRBD1 or TRBD2 (5 bases each). V was trimmed by 2 bases and J by 4 bases, leaving 18 bases between them. This CDR3 is built from 17 residues. In germline, CDR1 is MGHRA, CDR2 YSYEKL. The CDR3 sequence is CASSQIRGAELYNEQFF. The CDR3 DNA sequence: TGCGCCAGCAGCCAAATAAGGGGAGCGGAGCTATACAATGAGCAGTTCTTC.

This rearrangement joins TRBV6-5 to TRBJ1-1, with D uncertain. Germline CDR1 MNHEY, CDR2 SVGAGI. The CDR3 is 13 amino acids. Trimming cost V 2 bases and J 6 bases, with 10 bases left between them. CDR3 residues: CASSYSDNAEAFF. The CDR3 bases are TGTGCCAGCAGTTACAGTGACAACGCTGAAGCTTTCTTT.

This clone occurred once. The chain couples TRBV2 to TRBJ1-2; D remains ambiguous. The V and J ends lost 7 bases and 6 bases respectively, with 24 bases between them. The length of the CDR3 is 16 residues. Looked up from germline, CDR1 is SNHLY and CDR2 is FYNNEI. The CDR3 coding sequence is TGTGCCAGCAACCCAGAGCGGGATTACCTTGTGGATGGCTACACCTTC. Translation gives CASNPERDYLVDGYTF.

This clone came up once. The V call is TRBV5-6, the J call TRBJ2-7; D is unresolved. The CDR3 consists of 12 residues. CDR1 is SGHDT and CDR2 is YYEEEE in the germline V gene. V was cut by 5 bases and J by 0 bases, with 6 bases left in between. The CDR3 sequence: CASSWGSYEQYF. CDR3 in DNA: TGTGCCAGCAGTTGGGGCTCCTACGAGCAGTACTTC.

This sequence joins TRBV5-5 and TRBJ1-1; 9 bases map to TRBD1. Germline assignment: CDR1 SGHKS and CDR2 YYEKEE (reference sequence). The CDR3 length is 13 residues. The V and J ends lost 4 bases and 7 bases, in that order; junction bases with no gene match: 5. This CDR3 is CASSIGTGNEAFF. CDR3 in DNA: TGTGCCAGCAGCATCGGGACAGGGAATGAAGCTTTCTTT.

A single count supports this clone. The V and J genes are TRBV9 and TRBJ2-3; 7 nucleotides align to TRBD2. Trimming cost V 0 bases and J 0 bases; bases outside gene matches: 1. The CDR3 loop spans 15 amino acids. Germline V gene lookup returns CDR1 SGDLS and CDR2 YYNGEE. In DNA form, the CDR3 reads TGTGCCAGCAGCGTAGACGGGGGGAGCACAGATACGCAGTATTTT. Its protein product is CASSVDGGSTDTQYF.

This rearrangement joins TRBV27 to TRBJ2-1; D gene unclear. Germline V gene data show CDR1 as MNHEY and CDR2 as SMNVEV (reference sequence). This CDR3 has 15 residues. V lost 7 bases and J 4 bases, leaving 17 bases between the germline ends. DNA for the CDR3: TGTGCCAGCAAGAATGCGAGAAGCGTATACAATGAGCAGTTCTTC. Amino acid sequence: CASKNARSVYNEQFF.

This chain uses TRBV7-3 with TRBJ2-7; D tentatively fits TRBD1 or TRBD2 (5 bases each). Germline CDR1 and CDR2: SGHTA and FQGTGA. CDR3 length: 13 amino acids. The V end lost 5 bases, the J end lost 7 bases, and 15 bases lay between the germline ends. CDR3 coding DNA: TGTGCCAGCAGCCCGGGACCCCTACGAGAGCAGTACTTC. Translation: CASSPGPLREQYF.

The chain recombines TRBV27 with TRBJ2-7; TRBD2 matches 9 bases. Germline V CDR1 and CDR2: MNHEY, SMNVEV (reference sequence). V was clipped by 3 bases and J by 7 bases; unmatched bases: 7. CDR3 length: 14 residues. As DNA, the CDR3 is TGTGCCAGCAGTTTCGCGGGAGGGCCTCGGGAGCAGTACTTC. It yields the protein CASSFAGGPREQYF.

This clone was found once. DNA for the CDR3: TGTGCCAGCAGCCCGCCCCGGGAAGACACTGAAGCTTTCTTT. Translating it yields CASSPPREDTEAFF. The V and J genes are TRBV6-6 and TRBJ1-1, with D uncertain. Germline V gene sequence: CDR1 MNHNY, CDR2 SVGAGI (reference sequence). CDR3 size: 14 residues. The germline V and J ends were trimmed by 6 bases and 3 bases, with 14 bases remaining between them.

This chain connects TRBV15 to TRBJ1-3; D gene uncertain. Germline values: CDR1 LNHNV, CDR2 YYDKDF (reference sequence). The CDR3 has 16 residues. With 3 bases removed from V and 0 bases from J, the gap between germline ends came to 12 bases. The CDR3 is CATSSRFQYSGNTIYF. The CDR3 DNA is TGTGCCACCAGCAGCAGGTTCCAGTACTCTGGAAACACCATATATTTT.

The rearrangement uses TRBV11-3 and TRBJ2-2; D is possibly TRBD1 or TRBD2 (5 bases each). Germline V gene data show CDR1 as SGHNT and CDR2 as YENEEA. The CDR3 runs 13 residues. Trimming pared 5 bases from V and 5 bases from J, leaving 9 bases between. This CDR3 is CASSGDETGELFF. CDR3 coding DNA: TGTGCCAGCAGCGGGGACGAAACCGGGGAGCTGTTTTTT. Filled out from reference TRBV11-3 and TRBJ2-2, the complete variable domain reads EAGVVQSPRYKIIEKKQPVAFWCNPISGHNTLYWYLQNLGQGPELLIRYENEEAVDDSQLPKDRFSAERLKGVDSTLKIQPAELGDSAVYLCASSGDETGELFFGEGSRLTVL.

The chain joins TRBV30 to TRBJ1-6; no firm D call. The germline V gene has CDR1 GTSNPN and CDR2 SVGIG (reference sequence). The V end was cut by 0 bases, the J end by 7 bases, with 7 bases between. This CDR3 contains 13 residues. CDR3 nucleotide sequence: TGTGCCTGGAGTGTTCCCCCCAATTCACCCCTCCACTTT. It encodes CAWSVPPNSPLHF.